This T cell receptor beta chain was identified in a study of monozygotic twins with inflammatory bowel disease. With respect to this clonotype: The antigen is unknown.

The CDR3 has 14 amino acids. CDR1 is SNHLY, CDR2 FYNNEI, per germline. Study-wide results and caveats: No separation of different T cell subtypes was possible.

Each CDR3 protein gets one entry in TCRdb, which reprocessed the 5' RACE reads and gives no DNA. The table for this sample gives some 440,000 distinct CDR3 sequences. The rearrangement joins TRBV2 to TRBJ2-7; TCRdb's D call of TRBD2 is untestable without DNA. This receptor was taken from a human donor with ulcerative colitis or Crohn's disease, or a healthy co-twin of an affected twin (not recorded which). The sample was blood. The CDR3: CASRLALSSYEQYF.